These 19 T cell receptor beta chains share one sample of origin, sequenced in a study of T-cell reconstitution after alpha-beta-depleted transplantation in children. A TCRbeta library incorporating unique molecular identifiers was prepared. TCRdb passed the PCR reads through MiXCR, listing each CDR3 protein once. The sample holds some 280,000 distinct CDR3 sequences, more than 8% seen once. Source: PBMCs from the stem cell graft donor, taken from the stem cell graft. These receptors were collected from a human donor who donated a stem cell graft to a child with SCID.

The chain links TRBV12-3 or TRBV12-4 to TRBJ2-7; D may be TRBD2 (6 bases). Trimming pared 8 bases from V and 0 bases from J, leaving 11 bases between. The CDR3 loop spans 13 amino acids. The CDR3 region is CASGTLSSYEQYF. CDR3 sequence (DNA): TGTGCCAGCGGGACTTTGAGCTCCTACGAGCAGTACTTC.

This clonotype occurred many times. DNA of the CDR3: TGTGCCAGCAGCCCGCCCTACGGGGGGGTCACAGATACGCAGTATTTT. Its translation: CASSPPYGGVTDTQYF. The chain has TRBV4-2 and TRBJ2-3; 8 bases map to TRBD2. The ends lost 4 bases at V and 2 bases at J; junction bases unmatched: 8. In germline, CDR1 is LGHNA, CDR2 YNFKEQ. This CDR3 contains 16 residues.

As for this clonotype: At one end the junction does not follow the germline gene, possibly because of a read error. The rearrangement uses TRBV3-1 and TRBJ2-3, with a weak D call TRBD2 (6 bases). The CDR3 runs 17 residues. Germline CDR1 LGHDT, CDR2 YNNKEL (reference sequence). CDR3 bases: TGTGCCACCAGCCAAGACCCTCCCCGGGGGAGCACAGATACGCAGTATTTT. Translating gives CATSQDPPRGSTDTQYF.

V gene TRBV3-1 combines with J gene TRBJ2-7, with D hard to call. This CDR3 comprises 15 residues. The germline V gene encodes CDR1 LGHDT and CDR2 YNNKEL (reference sequence). The ends were cut back, 0 bases at V and 3 bases at J, with 12 bases in the middle. Here the CDR3 reads CASSQERVTVYEQYF. The CDR3, as DNA: TGTGCCAGCAGCCAAGAAAGGGTAACGGTCTACGAGCAGTACTTC.

This clonotype turned up a few times. V gene TRBV7-6 combines with J gene TRBJ2-7; D unresolved. CDR3 length: 16 residues. Germline V gene data show CDR1 as SGHVS and CDR2 as FNYEAQ. V lost 1 base to trimming and J lost 3 bases, with 16 bases between them. CDR3 sequence: CASSLGTRAPDYEQYF. CDR3 bases: TGTGCCAGCAGCTTAGGTACCCGGGCGCCGGACTACGAGCAGTACTTC.

The rearrangement uses TRBV20-1 and TRBJ1-2, with 8 bases that match TRBD1. The J segment lost 0 bases and the V segment lost 2 bases, leaving 8 bases of the junction unmatched. Per germline, CDR1 DFQATT and CDR2 SNEGSKA (reference sequence). The CDR3 length is 16 residues. CDR3 sequence: CSARIQGQAANYGYTF. The CDR3 coding sequence is TGCAGTGCTAGAATTCAGGGACAGGCGGCTAACTATGGCTACACCTTC.

This clonotype showed up just a few times. V is TRBV5-1 and J is TRBJ2-7; the D is unclear. With 0 bases removed from V and 9 bases from J, the gap between germline ends came to 10 bases. Per germline, CDR1 SGHRS and CDR2 YFSETQ. There are 12 residues in the CDR3. Here the CDR3 DNA reads TGCGCCAGCAGCTTGGACGAGACCTGGCAGTACTTC. Translation: CASSLDETWQYF.

This clonotype was seen ten or more times. The rearrangement links TRBV5-1 to TRBJ2-1; 11 bases agree with TRBD2. This CDR3 region has 15 residues. Per germline, CDR1 SGHRS and CDR2 YFSETQ. Trimming took 7 bases from V and 2 from J; bases not matched to a gene: 5. DNA of the CDR3: TGCGCCAGCGCTACTAGCGGGGGCACCTACAATGAGCAGTTCTTC. Its protein is CASATSGGTYNEQFF.

V is TRBV12-3 or TRBV12-4 and J is TRBJ1-1; D is undetermined. V was pared by 5 bases and J by 7 bases, with 20 bases between. The CDR3 is 15 amino acids. Here the CDR3 reads CASSTLTSQWDEAFF. The CDR3 coding sequence is TGTGCCAGCAGTACCCTGACAAGTCAATGGGATGAAGCTTTCTTT.

This clonotype was found many times. The chain carries TRBV5-1 and TRBJ1-1, with 8 bases matching TRBD1. V lost 4 bases, J lost 0 bases, and 5 bases stayed unmatched. CDR1 and CDR2 (germline): SGHRS, YFSETQ. This CDR3 is 15 amino acids long. The CDR3 DNA is TGCGCCAGCAGCGGAGGGGACAGGATGAACACTGAAGCTTTCTTT. Amino acids: CASSGGDRMNTEAFF.

This clonotype was picked up a small number of times. This rearrangement joins TRBV12-3 or TRBV12-4 to TRBJ1-2; D possibly corresponds to TRBD1 (6 bases). V dropped 8 bases and J dropped 3 bases, with 13 bases sitting between them. CDR3 length: 13 residues. The CDR3: CASRLDRYYGYTF. CDR3 DNA sequence: TGTGCCAGCCGATTGGACAGATACTATGGCTACACCTTC.

The chain employs TRBV5-1 and TRBJ2-5; D remains ambiguous. The germline V gene has CDR1 SGHRS and CDR2 YFSETQ. This CDR3 contains 13 residues. V lost 7 bases to trimming and J lost 2 bases, with 12 bases between them. CDR3 protein: CASRLLDQETQYF. The CDR3 coding sequence is TGCGCCAGCCGCCTTTTAGATCAAGAGACCCAGTACTTC.

CDR3 sequence reads: CASSLGLAGMNEQFF. In DNA form, the CDR3 reads TGTGCCAGCAGCCTTGGGCTAGCGGGGATGAATGAGCAGTTCTTC. The rearrangement joins TRBV5-6 to TRBJ2-1, with 9 bases aligning to TRBD2. Germline values: CDR1 SGHDT, CDR2 YYEEEE. The CDR3 has 15 residues. J gave up 7 bases and V 4 bases, and 9 bases lay outside the gene matches.

This clonotype was counted a few times. This chain uses TRBV5-6 with TRBJ1-1; D might be TRBD1 (5 bases). The CDR3 runs 14 residues. Trimming pared 4 bases from V and 4 bases from J, leaving 14 bases between. Germline V gene lookup returns CDR1 SGHDT and CDR2 YYEEEE. Here the CDR3 reads CASSLLGTVTEAFF. The CDR3 coding sequence is TGTGCCAGCAGCCTACTGGGGACGGTCACTGAAGCTTTCTTT.

This clonotype was picked up many times. The CDR3 loop reads CSTGTSGGYNEQFF. DNA for the CDR3: TGCAGTACCGGGACTAGCGGAGGCTACAATGAGCAGTTCTTC. The V and J genes are TRBV20-1 and TRBJ2-1; TRBD2 agrees at 11 bases. V lost 8 bases, J lost 3 bases, and 6 bases stayed unmatched. CDR3 size: 14 residues. In germline, CDR1 is DFQATT, CDR2 SNEGSKA (reference sequence).

This chain joins TRBV5-1 and TRBJ2-1; 11 bases are shared with TRBD2. The CDR3 spans 16 residues. V was clipped by 1 base and J by 0 bases; unmatched bases: 0. The germline CDR1 and CDR2 sequences are SGHRS and YFSETQ. The CDR3 protein is CASSLLAGGSYNEQFF. The CDR3 bases are TGCGCCAGCAGCTTGCTAGCGGGGGGCTCCTACAATGAGCAGTTCTTC.

The genes are TRBV20-1 and TRBJ2-3; 9 bases line up with TRBD2. Germline assignment: CDR1 DFQATT and CDR2 SNEGSKA (reference sequence). With 6 bases clipped from V and 0 bases from J, the junction kept 4 bases outside the gene matches. This CDR3 contains 14 residues. The CDR3 here is CSAPLAGSTDTQYF. In DNA form, the CDR3 reads TGCAGTGCCCCCCTAGCGGGGAGCACAGATACGCAGTATTTT.

This clonotype was observed many times. V gene TRBV12-3 or TRBV12-4 combines with J gene TRBJ2-6, with D unclear. The CDR3 covers 15 residues. V lost 1 base to trimming and J lost 2 bases, with 6 bases between them. The CDR3 DNA reads as TGTGCCAGCAGTTTAGAAGGCACTGGGGCCAACGTCCTGACTTTC. The encoded protein is CASSLEGTGANVLTF.

This clonotype was recorded a few times. The chain uses TRBV16 and TRBJ1-1; weak D call: TRBD1 (5 bases). With 4 bases removed from V and 6 bases from J, the gap between germline ends came to 12 bases. The CDR3 covers 13 residues. Germline loops: CDR1 KGHSY, CDR2 FQNENV. CDR3 DNA: TGTGCCAGCAGCCCTATTTGGGGCGCTGAAGCTTTCTTT. Amino acids: CASSPIWGAEAFF.